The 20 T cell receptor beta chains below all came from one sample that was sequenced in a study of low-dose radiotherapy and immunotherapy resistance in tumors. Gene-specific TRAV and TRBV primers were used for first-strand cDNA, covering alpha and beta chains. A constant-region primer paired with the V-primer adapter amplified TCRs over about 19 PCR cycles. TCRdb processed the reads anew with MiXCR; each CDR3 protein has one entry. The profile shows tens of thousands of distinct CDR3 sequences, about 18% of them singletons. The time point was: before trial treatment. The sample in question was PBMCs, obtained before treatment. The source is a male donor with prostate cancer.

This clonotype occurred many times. The CDR3 protein is CASSKGQGETQYF. In DNA, the CDR3 is TGTGCCAGCTCTAAAGGACAGGGAGAGACCCAGTACTTC. The chain combines TRBV18 with TRBJ2-5, with TRBD1 matching over 8 bases. V gave up 6 bases and J gave up 4 bases; unmatched junction bases: 4. Germline V lookup: CDR1 KGHSH, CDR2 LQKENI. The CDR3 is 13 residues long.

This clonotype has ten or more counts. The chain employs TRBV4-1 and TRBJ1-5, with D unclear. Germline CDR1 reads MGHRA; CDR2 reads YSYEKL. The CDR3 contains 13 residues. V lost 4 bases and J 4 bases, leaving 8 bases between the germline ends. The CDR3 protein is CASSPYPNQPQHF. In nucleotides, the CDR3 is TGCGCCAGCAGCCCCTACCCGAATCAGCCCCAGCATTTT.

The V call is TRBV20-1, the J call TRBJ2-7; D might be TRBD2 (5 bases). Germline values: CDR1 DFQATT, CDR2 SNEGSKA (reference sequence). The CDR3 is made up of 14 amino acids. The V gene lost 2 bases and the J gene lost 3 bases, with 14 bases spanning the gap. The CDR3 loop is CSARRADGYYEQYF. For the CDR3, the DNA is TGCAGTGCTAGAAGAGCGGATGGTTACTACGAGCAGTACTTC.

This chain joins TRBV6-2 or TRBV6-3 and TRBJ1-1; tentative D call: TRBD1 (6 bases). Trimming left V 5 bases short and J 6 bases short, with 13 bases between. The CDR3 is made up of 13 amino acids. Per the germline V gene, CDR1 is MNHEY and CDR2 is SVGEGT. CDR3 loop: CASSRDIAAEAFF. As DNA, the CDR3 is TGTGCCAGCAGTCGGGACATCGCCGCTGAAGCTTTCTTT.

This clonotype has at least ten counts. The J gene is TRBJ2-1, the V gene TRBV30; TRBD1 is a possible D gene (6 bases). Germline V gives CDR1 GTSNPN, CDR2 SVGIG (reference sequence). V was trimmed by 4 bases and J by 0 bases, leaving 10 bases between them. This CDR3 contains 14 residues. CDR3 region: CAWNTGYSYNEQFF. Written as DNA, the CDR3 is TGTGCCTGGAACACAGGGTACTCCTACAATGAGCAGTTCTTC.

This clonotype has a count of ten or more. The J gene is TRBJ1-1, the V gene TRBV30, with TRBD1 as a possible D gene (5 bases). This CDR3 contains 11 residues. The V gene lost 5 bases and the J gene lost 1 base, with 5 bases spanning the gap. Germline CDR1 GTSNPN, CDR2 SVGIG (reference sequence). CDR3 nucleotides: TGTGCCTGGGACAGGAACACTGAAGCTTTCTTT. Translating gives CAWDRNTEAFF. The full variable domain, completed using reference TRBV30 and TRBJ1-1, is SQTIHQWPATLVQPVGSPLSLECTVEGTSNPNLYWYRQAAGRGLQLLFYSVGIGQISSEVPQNLSASRPQDRQFILSSKKLLLSDSGFYLCAWDRNTEAFFGQGTRLTVV.

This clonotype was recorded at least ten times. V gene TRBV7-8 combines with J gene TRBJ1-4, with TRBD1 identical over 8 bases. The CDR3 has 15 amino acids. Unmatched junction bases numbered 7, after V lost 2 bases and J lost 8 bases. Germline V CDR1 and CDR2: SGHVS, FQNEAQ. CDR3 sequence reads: CASSLTGQGREKLFF. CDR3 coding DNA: TGTGCCAGCAGCTTAACCGGACAGGGTCGGGAAAAACTGTTTTTT.

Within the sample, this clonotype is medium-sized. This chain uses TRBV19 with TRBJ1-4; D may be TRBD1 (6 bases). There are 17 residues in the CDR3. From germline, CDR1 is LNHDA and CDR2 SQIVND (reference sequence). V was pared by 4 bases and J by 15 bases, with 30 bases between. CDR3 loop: CASSTPPADSTLPMVFF. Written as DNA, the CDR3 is TGTGCCAGTAGTACGCCGCCGGCGGACAGTACCCTACCAATGGTGTTTTTT.

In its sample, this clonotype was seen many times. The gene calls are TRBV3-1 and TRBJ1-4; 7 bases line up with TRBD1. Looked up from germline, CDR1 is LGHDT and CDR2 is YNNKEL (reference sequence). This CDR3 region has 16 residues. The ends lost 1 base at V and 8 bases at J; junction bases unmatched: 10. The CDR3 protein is CASSQGKGGGDEKLFF. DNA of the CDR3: TGTGCCAGCAGCCAAGGGAAGGGAGGGGGCGACGAAAAACTGTTTTTT.

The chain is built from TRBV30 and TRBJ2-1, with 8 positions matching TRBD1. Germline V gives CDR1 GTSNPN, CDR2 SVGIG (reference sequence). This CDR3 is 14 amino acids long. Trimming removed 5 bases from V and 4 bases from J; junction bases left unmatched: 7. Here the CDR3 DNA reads TGTGCCTGGGCACAGGGGGTTATGTACAATGAGCAGTTCTTC. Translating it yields CAWAQGVMYNEQFF.

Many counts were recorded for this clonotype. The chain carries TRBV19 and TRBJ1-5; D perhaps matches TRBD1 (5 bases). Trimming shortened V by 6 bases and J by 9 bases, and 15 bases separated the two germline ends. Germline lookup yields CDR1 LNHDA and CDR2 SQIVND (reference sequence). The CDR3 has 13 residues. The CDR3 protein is CASRPGGTGPQHF. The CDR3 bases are TGTGCCAGTAGGCCGGGGGGTACCGGGCCCCAGCATTTT.

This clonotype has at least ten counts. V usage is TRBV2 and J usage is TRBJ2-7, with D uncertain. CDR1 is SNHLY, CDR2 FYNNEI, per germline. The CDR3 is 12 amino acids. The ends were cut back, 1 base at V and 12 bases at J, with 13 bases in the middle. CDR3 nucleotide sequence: TGTGCCAGCAGTGAAGATATCACAGCAGGGTACTTC. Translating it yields CASSEDITAGYF. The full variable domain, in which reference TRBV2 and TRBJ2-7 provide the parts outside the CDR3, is EPEVTQTPSHQVTQMGQEVILRCVPISNHLYFYWYRQILGQKVEFLVSFYNNEISEKSEIFDDQFSVERPDGSNFTLKIRSTKLEDSAMYFCASSEDITAGYFGPGTRLTVT.

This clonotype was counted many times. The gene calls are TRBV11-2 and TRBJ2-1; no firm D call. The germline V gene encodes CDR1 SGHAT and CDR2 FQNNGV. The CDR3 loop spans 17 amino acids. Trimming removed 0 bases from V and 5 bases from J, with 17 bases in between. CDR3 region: CASSLDIGMGSDNEQFF. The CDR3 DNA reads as TGTGCCAGCAGCTTAGATATCGGTATGGGAAGCGACAATGAGCAGTTCTTC.

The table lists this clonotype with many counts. In DNA form, the CDR3 reads TGTGCCAGCTCACTCAGGACAGATAGAACTGAAGCTTTCTTT. Protein product: CASSLRTDRTEAFF. The V call is TRBV18, the J call TRBJ1-1; TRBD1 might be the D (6 bases). Germline V lookup: CDR1 KGHSH, CDR2 LQKENI. The V end was cut by 4 bases, the J end by 5 bases, with 14 bases between. This CDR3 comprises 14 residues.

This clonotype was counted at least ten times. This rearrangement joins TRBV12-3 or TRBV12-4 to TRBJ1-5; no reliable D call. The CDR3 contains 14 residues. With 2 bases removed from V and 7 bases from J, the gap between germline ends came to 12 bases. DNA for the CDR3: TGTGCCAGCAGTTTATGGCGCGAGTACCAGCCCCAGCATTTT. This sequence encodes CASSLWREYQPQHF.

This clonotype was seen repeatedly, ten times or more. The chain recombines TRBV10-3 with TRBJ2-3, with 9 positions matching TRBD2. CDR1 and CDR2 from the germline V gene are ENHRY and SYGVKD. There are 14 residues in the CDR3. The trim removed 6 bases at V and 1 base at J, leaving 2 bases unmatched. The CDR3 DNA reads TGTGCCATCAGCCCTAGCGGGGGCACAGATACGCAGTATTTT. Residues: CAISPSGGTDTQYF.

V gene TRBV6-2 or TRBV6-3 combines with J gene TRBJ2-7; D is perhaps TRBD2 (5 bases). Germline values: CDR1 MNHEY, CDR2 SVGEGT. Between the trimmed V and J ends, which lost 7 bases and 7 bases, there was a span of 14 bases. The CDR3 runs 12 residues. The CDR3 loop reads CASTSSRREQYF. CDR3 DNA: TGTGCCAGCACGTCTAGTAGGAGGGAGCAGTACTTC.

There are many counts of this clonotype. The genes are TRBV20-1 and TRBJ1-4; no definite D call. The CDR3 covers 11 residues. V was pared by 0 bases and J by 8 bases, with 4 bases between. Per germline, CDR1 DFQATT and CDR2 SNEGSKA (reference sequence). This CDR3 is CSARDLEKLFF. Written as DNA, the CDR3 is TGCAGTGCTAGAGATTTAGAAAAACTGTTTTTT.

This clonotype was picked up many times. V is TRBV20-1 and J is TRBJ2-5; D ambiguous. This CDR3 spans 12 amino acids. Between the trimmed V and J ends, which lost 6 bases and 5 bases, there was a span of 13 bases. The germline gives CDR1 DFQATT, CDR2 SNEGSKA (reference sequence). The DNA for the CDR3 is TGCAGTGCGGAAGAGGTTGGGGAGACCCAGTACTTC. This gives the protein CSAEEVGETQYF.

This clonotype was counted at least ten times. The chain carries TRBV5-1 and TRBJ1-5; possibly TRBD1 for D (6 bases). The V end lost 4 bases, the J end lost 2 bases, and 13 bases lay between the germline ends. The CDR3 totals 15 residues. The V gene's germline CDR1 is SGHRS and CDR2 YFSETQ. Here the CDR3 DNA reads TGCGCCAGCAGCGAGACAGGAAGGGGCAATCAGCCCCAGCATTTT. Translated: CASSETGRGNQPQHF.